The rows below give T cell receptor beta chains drawn from one sample of a study of neurological immune-mediated disorders. MiXCR was run by TCRdb on the 5' RACE reads, yielding one entry per CDR3 protein. The table lists about 59,000 distinct CDR3 sequences, roughly 13% of them singletons. The material sequenced was PBMCs. Receptors were obtained from an older woman with HTLV-1-associated myelopathy (HAM/TSP). Both conserved end residues are part of each CDR3. The D gene is left open where the match is weak. The size entry is marked missing in some rows and otherwise reads once, few, many or a size class.

J gene	V gene	D gene	clone size	CDR3 DNA	CDR3 protein
TRBJ2-5	TRBV10-3	TRBD1	many	TGTGCCATCAGGGACAGGGAAAGAGAGACCCAGTACTTC	CAIRDRERETQYF
TRBJ2-3	TRBV24-1	-	many	TGTGCCACCAGTGATCACTCCTACCCGGGAAATACGCAGTATTTT	CATSDHSYPGNTQYF
TRBJ1-1	TRBV29-1	-	many	TGCAGCTCAAATTCGGGCGGACTTATGAACACTGAAGCTTTCTTT	CSSNSGGLMNTEAFF
TRBJ2-5	TRBV5-1	-	many	TGCGCCAGCAGCCGCACTAGAGAAGAGACCCAGTACTTC	CASSRTREETQYF
TRBJ1-1	TRBV20-1	-	many	TGCAGTGCTAGAGATACCGGGACCAACACTGAAGCTTTCTTT	CSARDTGTNTEAFF
TRBJ2-2	TRBV7-2	-	many	TGTGCCAGCAGCTTAGGGACGGCCCACACCGGGGAGCTGTTTTTT	CASSLGTAHTGELFF
TRBJ1-2	TRBV27	TRBD1	-	TGTGCCAGCGGGACAGCTAATAACTATGGCTACACCTTC	CASGTANNYGYTF
TRBJ2-6	TRBV5-1	-	many	TGCGCCAGCACGGAGGGGGCTGGGGCCAACGTCCTGACTTTC	CASTEGAGANVLTF
TRBJ2-1	TRBV29-1	-	-	TGCAGCATCGGACAGTACAATGAGCAGTTCTTC	CSIGQYNEQFF
TRBJ1-5	TRBV6-1	TRBD1	many	TGTGCCAGCAGCGCGGGACAGCCAAGAGGAAGCAATCAGCCCCAGCATTTT	CASSAGQPRGSNQPQHF
TRBJ2-5	TRBV12-3/TRBV12-4	-	many	TGTGCCAGCAGTTTGATTCAAGAGACCCAGTACTTC	CASSLIQETQYF